Included here is one TCR beta chain sequence, with context. These data originate in a study of blood T cell repertoires in COVID-19. As processed by the authors: How many nucleated cells were present was estimated from reference gene primer amplification. Some clones are missing from TCRdb's copy, which holds only in-frame ones; the method was immunoSEQ multiplex PCR. V and J calls and clone size are copied from that table; D and trimming were computed from the DNA. Counted here are around 250,000 clones, about 90% occurring once; the ten biggest clones make up around 0.85%. CDR1 is MDHEN and CDR2 is SYDVKM in the germline V gene. Trimming pared 8 bases from V and 4 bases from J, leaving 11 bases between. The CDR3 spans 12 residues. Participant age was roughly 18 to 100 years, and participants resided in roughly 25 US areas.

The receptor's source is a man in his fifties who had been exposed to COVID-19. The chain links TRBV28 to TRBJ1-1; D not certain. Material for sequencing was PBMCs or T cells enriched from blood (not recorded which). The CDR3 DNA reads TGTGCCAGCTCGGTCCGGAGCACTGAAGCTTTCTTT. It encodes CASSVRSTEAFF.